The rows below give T cell receptor beta chains drawn from one sample of a study of blood T cells in healthy people across ages. MiXCR, run by TCRdb on the 5' RACE reads, gives a single entry per CDR3 protein. The data contain 1,800,000 or so distinct CDR3 sequences, 39% of them singletons. Specimen: blood. These receptors came from a human donor in good health. Both conserved end residues are part of each CDR3. D genes are given only for firm matches. Part of the rows lack a size; the others show once, few, many or a class for expanded clones.

>NA|13|TRBV20-1|TRBJ1-1|NA
CSARDRGYTEAFF
TGCAGTGCTAGAGATCGGGGGTACACTGAAGCTTTCTTT
>NA|14|TRBV5-1|TRBJ2-1|TRBD2
CASSYRTSSYEQFF
TGCGCCAGCAGCTATAGGACTAGCAGCTACGAGCAGTTCTTC
>NA|15|TRBV6-5|TRBJ1-1|NA
CASSYSMQVNTEAFF
TGTGCCAGCAGTTACTCAATGCAGGTTAACACTGAAGCTTTCTTT
>NA|15|TRBV15|TRBJ1-5|NA
CATLPEGTGNQPQHF
TGTGCCACTCTACCCGAGGGGACTGGCAATCAGCCCCAGCATTTT
>NA|14|TRBV28|TRBJ2-7|TRBD2
CASSFGGVNNEQYF
TGTGCCAGCAGTTTCGGGGGGGTTAACAATGAGCAGTACTTC
>NA|13|TRBV20-1|TRBJ1-4|TRBD1
CSAQGTGNEKRFF
TGCAGTGCCCAAGGGACAGGGAATGAAAAACGGTTTTTT
>NA|17|TRBV7-2|TRBJ2-3|TRBD2
CASSFGTSGGLTDTQYF
TGTGCCAGCAGCTTCGGGACTAGCGGGGGGCTCACAGATACGCAGTATTTT
>few|14|TRBV29-1|TRBJ2-1|TRBD2
CSVDAGGPHNEQFF
TGCAGCGTTGATGCGGGGGGCCCTCACAATGAGCAGTTCTTC
>few|15|TRBV3-1|TRBJ2-7|NA
CTSSQGADTTYEQYF
TGTACCAGCAGCCAAGGCGCGGATACAACCTACGAGCAGTACTTC
>few|13|TRBV9|TRBJ2-2|NA
CASSPEGTGELFF
TGTGCCAGCAGCCCGGAAGGCACCGGGGAGCTGTTTTTT
>NA|14|TRBV20-1|TRBJ1-2|NA
CSAREFSTGHGYTF
TGCAGTGCTAGAGAGTTTTCTACAGGGCATGGCTACACCTTC
>NA|16|TRBV20-1|TRBJ1-5|NA
CSARDRPGSPNQPQHF
TGCAGTGCTAGAGATCGCCCCGGCAGCCCCAATCAGCCCCAGCATTTT
>few|13|TRBV9|TRBJ2-3|NA
CASSPYVEDTQYF
TGTGCCAGCAGCCCCTACGTGGAAGATACGCAGTATTTT
>few|14|TRBV6-1|TRBJ2-2|NA
CASSEVRITGELFF
TGTGCCAGCAGTGAAGTCCGGATCACCGGGGAGCTGTTTTTT
>many|13|TRBV3-1|TRBJ1-2|NA
CASSQDQGFGYTF
TGTGCCAGCAGCCAAGATCAGGGGTTTGGCTACACCTTC
>few|14|TRBV7-2|TRBJ1-2|TRBD1
CASSSRQGVYGYTF
TGTGCCAGCAGTTCCCGACAGGGGGTCTATGGCTACACCTTC